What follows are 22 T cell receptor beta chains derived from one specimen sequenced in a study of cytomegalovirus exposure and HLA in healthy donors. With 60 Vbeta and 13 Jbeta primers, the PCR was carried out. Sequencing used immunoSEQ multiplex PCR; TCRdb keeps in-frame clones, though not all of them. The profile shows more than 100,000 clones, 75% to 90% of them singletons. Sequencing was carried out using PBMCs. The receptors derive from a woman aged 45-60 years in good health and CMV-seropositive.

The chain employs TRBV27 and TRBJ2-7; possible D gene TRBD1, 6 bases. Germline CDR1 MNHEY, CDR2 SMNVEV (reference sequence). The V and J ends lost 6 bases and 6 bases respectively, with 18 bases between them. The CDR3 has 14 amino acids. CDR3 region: CASSLDTAGVEQYF. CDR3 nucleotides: TGTGCCAGCAGCCTGGACACGGCAGGGGTCGAGCAGTACTTC.

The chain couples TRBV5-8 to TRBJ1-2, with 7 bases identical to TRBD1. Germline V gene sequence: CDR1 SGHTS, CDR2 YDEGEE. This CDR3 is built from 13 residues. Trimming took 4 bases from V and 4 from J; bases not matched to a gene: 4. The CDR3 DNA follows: TGTGCCAGCAGCCGGACAGGACCCTATGGCTACACCTTC. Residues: CASSRTGPYGYTF. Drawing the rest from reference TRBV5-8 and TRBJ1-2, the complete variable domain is EAGVTQSPTHLIKTRGQQATLRCSPISGHTSVYWYQQALGLGLQFLLWYDEGEERNRGNFPPRFSGRQFPNYSSELNVNALELEDSALYLCASSRTGPYGYTFGSGTRLTVV.

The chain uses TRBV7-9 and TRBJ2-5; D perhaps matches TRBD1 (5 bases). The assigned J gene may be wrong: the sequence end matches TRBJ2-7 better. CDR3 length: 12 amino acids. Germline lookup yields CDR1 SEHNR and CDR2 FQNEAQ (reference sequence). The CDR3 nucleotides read TGTGCCAGCAGCTTCCAGGGCTACGAGCAGTACTTC. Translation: CASSFQGYEQYF.

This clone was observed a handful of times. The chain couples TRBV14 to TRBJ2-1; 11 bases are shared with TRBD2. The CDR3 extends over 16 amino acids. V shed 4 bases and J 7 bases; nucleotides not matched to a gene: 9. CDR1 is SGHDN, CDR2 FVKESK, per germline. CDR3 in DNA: TGTGCCAGCAGCCTAAGACTAGCGGGAATTCAGAATGAGCAGTTCTTC. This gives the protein CASSLRLAGIQNEQFF. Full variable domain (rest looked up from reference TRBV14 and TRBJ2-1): EAGVTQFPSHSVIEKGQTVTLRCDPISGHDNLYWYRRVMGKEIKFLLHFVKESKQDESGMPNNRFLAERTGGTYSTLKVQPAELEDSGVYFCASSLRLAGIQNEQFFGPGTRLTVL.

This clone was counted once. Written as DNA, the CDR3 is TGCAGCGTCGCACAGGGTGATGAAAAACTGTTTTTT. It codes for CSVAQGDEKLFF. This chain connects TRBV29-1 to TRBJ1-4, with D possibly TRBD1 on 6 matching bases. The CDR3 sequence is 12 residues long. Germline V gene sequence: CDR1 SQVTM, CDR2 ANQGSEA. V was shortened by 6 bases and J by 6 bases, with 11 bases between the two germline ends.

This CDR3 is CASSWLGTSAEQYF. The CDR3 DNA sequence: TGTGCCAGCAGCTGGCTGGGGACTAGCGCAGAGCAGTACTTC. The rearrangement uses TRBV7-2 and TRBJ2-5, with 10 bases fitting TRBD2. This CDR3 spans 14 amino acids. The V gene's germline CDR1 is SGHTA and CDR2 FQGNSA. After removal of 4 bases from V and 11 bases from J, the junction contained 10 bases not matched to a gene.

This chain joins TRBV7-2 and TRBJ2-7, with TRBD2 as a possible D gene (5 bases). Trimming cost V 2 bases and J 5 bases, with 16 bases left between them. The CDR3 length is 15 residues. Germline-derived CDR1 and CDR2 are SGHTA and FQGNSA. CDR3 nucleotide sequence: TGTGCCAGCAGCTTATTTGCCGGGAAGGGAGACGAGCAGTACTTC. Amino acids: CASSLFAGKGDEQYF.

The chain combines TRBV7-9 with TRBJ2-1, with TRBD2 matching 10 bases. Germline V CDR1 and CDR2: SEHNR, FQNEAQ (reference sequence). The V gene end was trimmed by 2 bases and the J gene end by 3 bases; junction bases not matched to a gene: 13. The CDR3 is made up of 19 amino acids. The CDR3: CASSLLAGDRGRGYNEQFF. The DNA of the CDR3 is TGTGCCAGCAGCTTACTAGCGGGAGATCGGGGGCGAGGCTACAATGAGCAGTTCTTC.

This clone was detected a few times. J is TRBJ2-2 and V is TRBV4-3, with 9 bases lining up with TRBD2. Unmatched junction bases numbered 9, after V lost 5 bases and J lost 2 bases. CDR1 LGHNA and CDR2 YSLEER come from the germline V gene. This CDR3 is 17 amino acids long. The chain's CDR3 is CASSISGTSLNTGELFF. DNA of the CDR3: TGCGCCAGCAGCATATCCGGGACTAGCTTAAACACCGGGGAGCTGTTTTTT.

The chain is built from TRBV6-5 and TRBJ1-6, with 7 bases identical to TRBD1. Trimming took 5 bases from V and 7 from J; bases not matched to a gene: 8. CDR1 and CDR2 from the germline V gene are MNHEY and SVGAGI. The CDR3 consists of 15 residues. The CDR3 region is CASSIQDRPNSPLHF. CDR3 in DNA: TGTGCCAGCAGTATCCAGGACAGGCCCAATTCACCCCTCCACTTT.

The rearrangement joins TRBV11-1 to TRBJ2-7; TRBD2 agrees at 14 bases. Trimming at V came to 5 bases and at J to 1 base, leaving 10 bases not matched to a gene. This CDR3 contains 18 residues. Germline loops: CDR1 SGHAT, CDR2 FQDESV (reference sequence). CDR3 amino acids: CASSPGLAGGYVSYEQYF. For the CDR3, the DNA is TGTGCCAGCAGCCCCGGACTAGCGGGGGGATATGTGTCCTACGAGCAGTACTTC.

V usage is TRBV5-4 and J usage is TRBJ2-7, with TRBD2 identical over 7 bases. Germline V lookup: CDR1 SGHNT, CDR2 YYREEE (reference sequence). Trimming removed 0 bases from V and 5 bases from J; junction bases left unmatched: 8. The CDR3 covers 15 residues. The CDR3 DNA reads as TGTGCCAGCAGCTTGGGTCTGGGAGGGTCCCACGAGCAGTACTTC. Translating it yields CASSLGLGGSHEQYF.

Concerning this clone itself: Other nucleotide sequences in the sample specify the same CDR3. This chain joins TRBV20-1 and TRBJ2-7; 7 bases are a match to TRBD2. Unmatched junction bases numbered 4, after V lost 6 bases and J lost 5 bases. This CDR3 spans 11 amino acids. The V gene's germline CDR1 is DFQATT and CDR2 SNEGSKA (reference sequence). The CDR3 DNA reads TGCAGTGCGGAAGGGACTAACGAGCAGTACTTC. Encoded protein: CSAEGTNEQYF.

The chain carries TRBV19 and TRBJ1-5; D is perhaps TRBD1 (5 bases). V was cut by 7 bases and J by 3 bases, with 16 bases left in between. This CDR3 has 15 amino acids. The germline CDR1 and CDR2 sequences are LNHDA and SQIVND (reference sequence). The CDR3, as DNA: TGTGCCAGTACAAGGTTGGGCAGGGACAATCAGCCCCAGCATTTT. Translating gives CASTRLGRDNQPQHF.

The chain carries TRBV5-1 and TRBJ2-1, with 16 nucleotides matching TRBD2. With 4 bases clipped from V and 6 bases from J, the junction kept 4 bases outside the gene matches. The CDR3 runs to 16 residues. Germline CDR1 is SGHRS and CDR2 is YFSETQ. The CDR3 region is CASSTGLAGGVNEQFF. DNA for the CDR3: TGCGCCAGCAGCACGGGACTAGCGGGGGGGGTCAATGAGCAGTTCTTC.

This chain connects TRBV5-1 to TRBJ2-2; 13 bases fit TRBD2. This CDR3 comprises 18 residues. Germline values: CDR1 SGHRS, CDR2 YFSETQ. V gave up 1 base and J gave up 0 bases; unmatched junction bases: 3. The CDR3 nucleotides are TGCGCCAGCAGCTTGCAAGGACTAGCGGGGGCGAACACCGGGGAGCTGTTTTTT. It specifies CASSLQGLAGANTGELFF.

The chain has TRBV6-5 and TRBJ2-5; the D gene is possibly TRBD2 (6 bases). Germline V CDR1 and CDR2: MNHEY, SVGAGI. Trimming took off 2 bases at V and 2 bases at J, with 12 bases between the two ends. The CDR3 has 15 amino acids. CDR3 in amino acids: CASSYRTTTQETQYF. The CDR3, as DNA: TGTGCCAGCAGTTACAGGACTACCACACAAGAGACCCAGTACTTC.

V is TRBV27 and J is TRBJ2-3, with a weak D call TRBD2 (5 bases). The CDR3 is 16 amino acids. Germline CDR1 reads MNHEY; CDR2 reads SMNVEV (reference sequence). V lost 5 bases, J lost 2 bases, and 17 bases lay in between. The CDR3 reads CASSPYLGADTDTQYF. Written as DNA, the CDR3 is TGTGCCAGCAGTCCCTACCTCGGAGCGGACACAGATACGCAGTATTTT.

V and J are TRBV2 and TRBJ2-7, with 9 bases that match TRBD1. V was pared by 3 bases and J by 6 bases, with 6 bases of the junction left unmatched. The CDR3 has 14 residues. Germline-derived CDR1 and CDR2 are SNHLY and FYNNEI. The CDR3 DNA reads TGTGCCAGCAGTGACCCAAGGGACAGGGCCGAGCAGTACTTC. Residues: CASSDPRDRAEQYF. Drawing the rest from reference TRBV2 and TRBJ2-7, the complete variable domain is EPEVTQTPSHQVTQMGQEVILRCVPISNHLYFYWYRQILGQKVEFLVSFYNNEISEKSEIFDDQFSVERPDGSNFTLKIRSTKLEDSAMYFCASSDPRDRAEQYFGPGTRLTVT.

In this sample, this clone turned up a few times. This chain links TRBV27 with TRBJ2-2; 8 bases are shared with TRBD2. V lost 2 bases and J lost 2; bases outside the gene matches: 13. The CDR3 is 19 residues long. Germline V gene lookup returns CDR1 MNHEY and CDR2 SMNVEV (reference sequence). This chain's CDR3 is CASSLPPGAGGRNTGELFF. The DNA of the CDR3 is TGTGCCAGCAGTTTACCCCCAGGGGCGGGGGGCCGTAACACCGGGGAGCTGTTTTTT.

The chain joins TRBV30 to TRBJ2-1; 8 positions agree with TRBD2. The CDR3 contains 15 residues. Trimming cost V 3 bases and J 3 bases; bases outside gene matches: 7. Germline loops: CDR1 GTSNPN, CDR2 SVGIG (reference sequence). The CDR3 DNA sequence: TGTGCCTGGAGCACTGCGGCGGGGGGCTACAATGAGCAGTTCTTC. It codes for CAWSTAAGGYNEQFF.

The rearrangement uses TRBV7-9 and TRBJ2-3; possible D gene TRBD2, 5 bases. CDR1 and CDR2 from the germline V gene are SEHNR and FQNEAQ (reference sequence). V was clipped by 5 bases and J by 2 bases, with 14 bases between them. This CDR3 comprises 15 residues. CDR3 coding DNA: TGTGCCAGCAGCCCCTTCGGGGATTACACAGATACGCAGTATTTT. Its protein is CASSPFGDYTDTQYF. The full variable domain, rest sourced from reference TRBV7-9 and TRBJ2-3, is DTGVSQNPRHKITKRGQNVTFRCDPISEHNRLYWYRQTLGQGPEFLTYFQNEAQLEKSRLLSDRFSAERPKGSFSTLEIQRTEQGDSAMYLCASSPFGDYTDTQYFGPGTRLTVL.